These 28 T cell receptor beta chains originate from one sample sequenced in a study of blood T cell repertoires in COVID-19. Assay: immunoSEQ multiplex PCR; the TCRdb copy retains only in-frame clones and omits some. The table shows 250,000 to 350,000 clones, with around 90% occurring only once. The sequencing input was PBMCs or T cells enriched from blood (not recorded which). Receptors were obtained from a woman aged 18-29 years with acute COVID-19.

The genes are TRBV2 and TRBJ2-7; TRBD1 is a possible D gene (5 bases). Germline CDR1 SNHLY, CDR2 FYNNEI. Trimming took 2 bases from V and 4 from J, leaving 6 bases between them. The length of the CDR3 is 12 residues. As DNA, the CDR3 is TGTGCCAGCAGTGAAAAGGGGTACGAGCAGTACTTC. Protein product: CASSEKGYEQYF.

This clone appeared a single time. V and J are TRBV9 and TRBJ2-5; 12 bases are shared with TRBD2. CDR1 is SGDLS, CDR2 YYNGEE, per germline. V shed 4 bases, J shed 2 bases, and the junction held 9 bases outside the gene matches. CDR3 length equals 17 residues. CDR3 nucleotide sequence: TGTGCCAGCAGCAGAATAAAGACTAGCGGGGGACAAGAGACCCAGTACTTC. Residues: CASSRIKTSGGQETQYF.

V is TRBV19 and J is TRBJ1-1; TRBD1 matches at 10 bases. V lost 5 bases to trimming and J lost 4 bases; unmatched junction nucleotides: 7. In germline, CDR1 is LNHDA, CDR2 SQIVND (reference sequence). This CDR3 comprises 15 residues. The CDR3, as DNA: TGTGCCAGTAGTTCCTCAAGACAGGGGGCCACTGAAGCTTTCTTT. As protein: CASSSSRQGATEAFF.

DNA for the CDR3: TGCAGCGTGCGGGGTTACGAGCAGTACTTC. Its protein is CSVRGYEQYF. This rearrangement joins TRBV29-1 to TRBJ2-7; tentative D call: TRBD2 (6 bases). The CDR3 consists of 10 residues. Trimming left V 6 bases short and J 4 bases short, with 7 bases between. CDR1 and CDR2 (germline): SQVTM, ANQGSEA.

The rearrangement joins TRBV30 to TRBJ1-2, with 7 positions matching TRBD1. Looked up from germline, CDR1 is GTSNPN and CDR2 is SVGIG (reference sequence). Trimming removed 2 bases from V and 7 bases from J; junction bases left unmatched: 10. This CDR3 comprises 14 residues. CDR3 region: CAWSRQGGGSGYTF. The DNA of the CDR3 is TGTGCCTGGAGTCGACAGGGTGGGGGTTCTGGCTACACCTTC.

This sequence joins TRBV5-5 and TRBJ1-5, with 7 nucleotides matching TRBD1. The CDR3 extends over 17 amino acids. Germline lookup yields CDR1 SGHKS and CDR2 YYEKEE (reference sequence). The V gene end was trimmed by 0 bases and the J gene end by 0 bases; junction bases not matched to a gene: 6. The CDR3 bases are TGTGCCAGCAGCTTGGTAGGGACAGTAAATAGCAATCAGCCCCAGCATTTT. Protein: CASSLVGTVNSNQPQHF.

The genes are TRBV7-9 and TRBJ2-1; 11 bases are a match to TRBD2. Per the germline V gene, CDR1 is SEHNR and CDR2 is FQNEAQ (reference sequence). The V and J ends lost 1 base and 0 bases, in that order; junction bases with no gene match: 2. CDR3 length: 17 residues. In nucleotides, the CDR3 is TGTGCCAGCAGCTTAGGACTAGCGGGATCCTCCTACAATGAGCAGTTCTTC. Translation: CASSLGLAGSSYNEQFF.

The chain couples TRBV5-6 to TRBJ2-7; 8 positions agree with TRBD1. With 2 bases clipped from V and 5 bases from J, the junction kept 12 bases outside the gene matches. This CDR3 spans 16 amino acids. In germline, CDR1 is SGHDT, CDR2 YYEEEE. DNA of the CDR3: TGTGCCAGCAGCTTCGCGGGACAGGCTGGTGCAAACGAGCAGTACTTC. The encoded protein is CASSFAGQAGANEQYF.

The chain has TRBV5-6 and TRBJ1-1; no clear D. This CDR3 is built from 11 residues. V was shortened by 2 bases and J by 7 bases, with 6 bases between the two germline ends. Germline V gene lookup returns CDR1 SGHDT and CDR2 YYEEEE. Here the CDR3 reads CASSFGLEAFF. CDR3 nucleotides: TGTGCCAGCAGCTTTGGCCTTGAAGCTTTCTTT.

This sequence joins TRBV5-1 and TRBJ2-1, with D possibly matching TRBD2 (5 bases). Germline V gene sequence: CDR1 SGHRS, CDR2 YFSETQ. V lost 5 bases and J 3 bases, leaving 15 bases between the germline ends. The CDR3 is 15 amino acids. Written as DNA, the CDR3 is TGCGCCAGCAGTAAAGCTAGCAATTACTACAATGAGCAGTTCTTC. The encoded protein is CASSKASNYYNEQFF.

The chain couples TRBV28 to TRBJ1-1, with 12 bases matching TRBD1. Trimming removed 2 bases from V and 1 base from J; junction bases left unmatched: 8. Per germline, CDR1 MDHEN and CDR2 SYDVKM. The CDR3 consists of 18 residues. CDR3 loop: CASSLRDGTGGQNTEAFF. CDR3 in DNA: TGTGCCAGCAGTTTACGTGACGGGACAGGGGGCCAGAACACTGAAGCTTTCTTT.

V usage is TRBV7-9 and J usage is TRBJ2-3; D is perhaps TRBD2 (5 bases). V lost 4 bases, J lost 5 bases, and 10 bases lay in between. The V gene's germline CDR1 is SEHNR and CDR2 FQNEAQ (reference sequence). The CDR3 runs 13 residues. CDR3 amino acids: CASSSDAGDTQYF. CDR3 coding DNA: TGTGCCAGCAGCTCGGATGCGGGAGATACGCAGTATTTT. Supplemented by reference TRBV7-9 and TRBJ2-3, the full variable domain reads DTGVSQNPRHKITKRGQNVTFRCDPISEHNRLYWYRQTLGQGPEFLTYFQNEAQLEKSRLLSDRFSAERPKGSFSTLEIQRTEQGDSAMYLCASSSDAGDTQYFGPGTRLTVL.

The chain combines TRBV27 with TRBJ1-2, with a possible D match to TRBD1 (6 bases). From germline, CDR1 is MNHEY and CDR2 SMNVEV (reference sequence). V was trimmed by 4 bases and J by 4 bases, leaving 16 bases between them. The CDR3 extends over 15 amino acids. The CDR3 coding sequence is TGTGCCAGCAGTTCCAACCAGGGGCGCGGCTATGGCTACACCTTC. Protein product: CASSSNQGRGYGYTF.

V and J are TRBV6-5 and TRBJ1-5; no definite D call. Per germline, CDR1 MNHEY and CDR2 SVGAGI. CDR3 length: 13 residues. Trimming removed 5 bases from V and 3 bases from J, with 8 bases in between. DNA of the CDR3: TGTGCCAGCAGTAATACTCCCAATCAGCCCCAGCATTTT. It specifies CASSNTPNQPQHF.

V usage is TRBV2 and J usage is TRBJ1-1; TRBD1 might be the D (5 bases). From germline, CDR1 is SNHLY and CDR2 FYNNEI. The CDR3 sequence is 14 residues long. The germline V and J ends were trimmed by 2 bases and 5 bases, with 12 bases remaining between them. The CDR3 here is CASSEQGGWTEAFF. DNA of the CDR3: TGTGCCAGCAGTGAACAGGGAGGATGGACTGAAGCTTTCTTT.

This clone was recorded only once. The final CDR3 position lacks the conserved phenylalanine or tryptophan, pointing to a likely read error. This chain joins TRBV3-1 (or the pseudogene TRBV3-2) and TRBJ1-1; D gene uncertain. Germline assignment: CDR1 LGHDT and CDR2 YNNKEL (reference sequence). V lost 4 bases, J lost 1 base, and 7 bases lay in between. The CDR3 totals 13 residues. The DNA for the CDR3 is TGTGCCAGCAGCCCTTCAGGGAACACTGAAGCTTTCCTT. Amino acids: CASSPSGNTEAFL.

This chain uses TRBV11-3 with TRBJ1-1; D uncertain. This CDR3 region has 13 residues. The germline V and J ends were trimmed by 4 bases and 3 bases, with 9 bases remaining between them. Germline values: CDR1 SGHNT, CDR2 YENEEA. In nucleotides, the CDR3 is TGTGCCAGCAGCTATGGGGAGGACACTGAAGCTTTCTTT. Its translation is CASSYGEDTEAFF. The variable domain in full, with the rest retrieved from reference TRBV11-3 and TRBJ1-1, is EAGVVQSPRYKIIEKKQPVAFWCNPISGHNTLYWYLQNLGQGPELLIRYENEEAVDDSQLPKDRFSAERLKGVDSTLKIQPAELGDSAVYLCASSYGEDTEAFFGQGTRLTVV.

This clone was observed once. V and J are TRBV7-3 and TRBJ2-1, with 10 bases matching TRBD1. Germline assignment: CDR1 SGHTA and CDR2 FQGTGA. The trim removed 4 bases at V and 6 bases at J, leaving 6 bases unmatched. The CDR3 consists of 15 residues. The CDR3 reads CASSSRDRGTNEQFF. The CDR3 bases are TGTGCCAGCAGCTCAAGGGACAGGGGTACCAATGAGCAGTTCTTC.

This chain links TRBV7-2 with TRBJ1-2, with TRBD1 matching 10 bases. The CDR3 is 15 residues long. Germline loops: CDR1 SGHTA, CDR2 FQGNSA. J gave up 7 bases and V 3 bases, and 8 bases lay outside the gene matches. The CDR3 region has the DNA TGTGCCAGCAGCTTCTCGACAGGGGGCGAGGTTGGCTACACCTTC. Protein product: CASSFSTGGEVGYTF.

The table lists this clone with a few counts. V is TRBV3-1 (or the pseudogene TRBV3-2) and J is TRBJ1-5; no firm D call. Trimming cost V 5 bases and J 0 bases, with 8 bases left between them. This CDR3 has 14 residues. Per germline, CDR1 LGHDT and CDR2 YNNKEL (reference sequence). The CDR3 sequence: CASSSRHSNQPQHF. The CDR3 DNA sequence: TGTGCCAGCAGCTCGCGACATAGCAATCAGCCCCAGCATTTT.

This chain connects TRBV28 to TRBJ2-5; 7 bases are a match to TRBD2. CDR1 and CDR2 (germline): MDHEN, SYDVKM. V lost 3 bases and J lost 1; bases outside the gene matches: 8. This CDR3 is built from 16 residues. CDR3 loop: CASSFPLSGAQETQYF. CDR3 nucleotide sequence: TGTGCCAGCAGTTTTCCACTGAGCGGGGCCCAAGAGACCCAGTACTTC.

The CDR3 protein is CASSYGHRVGAFF. In DNA form, the CDR3 reads TGTGCCAGCAGCTATGGACACAGGGTTGGAGCTTTCTTT. This chain joins TRBV5-6 and TRBJ1-1, with D perhaps TRBD1 (6 bases). The germline CDR1 and CDR2 sequences are SGHDT and YYEEEE. There are 13 residues in the CDR3. V lost 3 bases and J 10 bases, leaving 16 bases between the germline ends.

V gene TRBV19 combines with J gene TRBJ2-1, with 10 bases aligning to TRBD2. CDR3 length: 18 residues. The J segment lost 0 bases and the V segment lost 4 bases, leaving 9 bases of the junction unmatched. Germline-derived CDR1 and CDR2 are LNHDA and SQIVND (reference sequence). CDR3 residues: CASSSSTLAGDSYNEQFF. The CDR3 bases are TGTGCCAGTAGTAGTTCAACCCTAGCGGGGGACTCCTACAATGAGCAGTTCTTC.

CDR3 in DNA: TGTGCCAGCAGCAGGGGAGCGAATGAAAAACTGTTTTTT. This codes for CASSRGANEKLFF. The V gene is TRBV7-9, the J gene TRBJ1-4; possible D gene TRBD1, 5 bases. The ends were cut back, 5 bases at V and 5 bases at J, with 9 bases in the middle. Germline CDR1 reads SEHNR; CDR2 reads FQNEAQ (reference sequence). This CDR3 comprises 13 residues.

V is TRBV19 and J is TRBJ1-3, with a weak D call TRBD1 (6 bases). Germline lookup yields CDR1 LNHDA and CDR2 SQIVND (reference sequence). V was clipped by 5 bases and J by 1 base, with 15 bases between them. The CDR3 length is 16 residues. CDR3 DNA: TGTGCCAGTAGTCTCCCAAGTGGGACATCTGGAAACACCATATATTTT. This encodes CASSLPSGTSGNTIYF.

This chain joins TRBV9 and TRBJ1-2, with 10 nucleotides matching TRBD1. The CDR3 runs to 17 residues. V lost 4 bases to trimming and J lost 0 bases; unmatched junction nucleotides: 9. Looked up from germline, CDR1 is SGDLS and CDR2 is YYNGEE. CDR3 in DNA: TGTGCCAGCAGCCTGAGTGGGACAGGGGCTTCTAACTATGGCTACACCTTC. As protein: CASSLSGTGASNYGYTF.

The chain uses TRBV19 and TRBJ1-5, with D perhaps matching TRBD1 (6 bases). From germline, CDR1 is LNHDA and CDR2 SQIVND (reference sequence). This CDR3 has 16 residues. Trimming stripped 4 bases from V and 0 bases from J, with 13 bases between. CDR3 loop: CASSTLQGHSNQPQHF. The CDR3 DNA follows: TGTGCCAGTAGTACTTTACAGGGTCATAGCAATCAGCCCCAGCATTTT.

The chain recombines TRBV7-6 with TRBJ2-1; 9 bases are shared with TRBD2. The CDR3 contains 15 residues. J gave up 8 bases and V 5 bases, and 10 bases lay outside the gene matches. CDR1 SGHVS and CDR2 FNYEAQ come from the germline V gene. CDR3 bases: TGTGCCAGCAGCCCTAACTTGTCTAGCGGGGATGAGCAGTTCTTC. This codes for CASSPNLSSGDEQFF.